This TCR beta chain originates from a study of control samples from healthy donors and cancer patients. Repertoires were generated with immunoSEQ multiplex PCR, while TCRdb's copy carries only in-frame clones and drops some. In all, the sample yields fewer than 250,000 clones. This receptor was identified in a woman in her thirties in good health. Sequenced input: blood.

As DNA, the CDR3 is TGCGCCAGCAGCTTGGCTTTCCAGGGGGAGAAGGGCACTGAAGCTTTCTTT. The encoded protein is CASSLAFQGEKGTEAFF. V usage is TRBV5-1 and J usage is TRBJ1-1; 7 nucleotides agree with TRBD1. CDR1 is SGHRS and CDR2 is YFSETQ in the germline V gene. With 0 bases clipped from V and 4 bases from J, the junction kept 12 bases outside the gene matches. The CDR3 extends over 17 amino acids.